The clone carrying this TCR beta chain was recorded once. As yet, its antigen is unknown. CDR1 is SGHDT, CDR2 YYEEEE, per germline. V lost 3 bases to trimming and J lost 6 bases, with 6 bases between them. This CDR3 has 11 amino acids. The PCR ran on 60 Vbeta and 13 Jbeta primers. Data came from immunoSEQ multiplex PCR; TCRdb stores just in-frame clones and leaves some out. The sample lists 98,000 or so clones, approximately 77% occurring once. The data stem from a study of cytomegalovirus exposure and HLA in healthy donors. Overall study findings and caveats: TCR sequences were mostly rare, though some public TCRs occurred in many donors.

The sample taken for sequencing was PBMCs. The rearrangement joins TRBV5-6 to TRBJ1-2, with D unresolved. The receptor comes from a female donor in good health and CMV-seronegative. The CDR3 sequence: CASSSYHGYTF. CDR3 in DNA: TGTGCCAGCAGCTCCTACCATGGCTACACCTTC.